This entry lists 27 T cell receptor beta chains sequenced from one sample in a study of long-term antiretroviral therapy in people with HIV. At the survey level, the v3.0 immunoSEQ assay was run. The protocol was immunoSEQ multiplex PCR, while the TCRdb copy is restricted to in-frame clones and leaves out a portion. The table records about 27,000 clones, roughly four fifths of them present only once. Sample: unsorted PBMCs, taken 0.8 years before starting antiretroviral therapy. The receptors shown here come from a man in his late teens or twenties with HIV.

This clone was detected once. V usage is TRBV15 and J usage is TRBJ2-1, with 13 positions matching TRBD2. Germline V gives CDR1 LNHNV, CDR2 YYDKDF (reference sequence). The CDR3 consists of 16 residues. V shed 4 bases, J shed 8 bases, and the junction held 8 bases outside the gene matches. CDR3 loop: CATSIGLAGVSDEQFF. CDR3 DNA sequence: TGTGCCACCAGCATAGGACTAGCGGGAGTTTCCGATGAGCAGTTCTTC.

CDR3 DNA sequence: TGTGCCAGCAGCTCCTACCCAGTCGGGGGAGCGGCGGTTGAGCAGTTCTTC. It is translated as CASSSYPVGGAAVEQFF. This chain uses TRBV5-6 with TRBJ2-1, with a weak D call TRBD2 (6 bases). The germline CDR1 and CDR2 sequences are SGHDT and YYEEEE. Trimming took off 3 bases at V and 9 bases at J, with 25 bases between the two ends. The CDR3 has 17 residues.

CDR3 in amino acids: CASSYARNTEAFF. The CDR3, as DNA: TGTGCCAGCAGTTACGCGAGGAACACTGAAGCTTTCTTT. This chain connects TRBV6-6 to TRBJ1-1; no firm D call. The length of the CDR3 is 13 residues. The V end was cut by 2 bases, the J end by 1 base, with 5 bases between. The V gene's germline CDR1 is MNHNY and CDR2 SVGAGI (reference sequence).

This chain connects TRBV5-1 to TRBJ2-5; D gene unclear. Trimming removed 4 bases at V and 4 bases at J, with 14 bases between. The CDR3 contains 14 residues. Germline V gene data show CDR1 as SGHRS and CDR2 as YFSETQ. The CDR3 bases are TGCGCCAGCAGCCAAGGAACCAAGGGAGAGACCCAGTACTTC. Encoded protein: CASSQGTKGETQYF.

The gene calls are TRBV13 and TRBJ2-3; D is uncertain. The length of the CDR3 is 13 residues. Trimming took 0 bases from V and 3 from J, leaving 4 bases between them. Germline CDR1 is PRHDT and CDR2 is FYEKMQ (reference sequence). CDR3 nucleotide sequence: TGTGCCAGCAGCTTAGGCGGGACAGATACGCAGTATTTT. Amino acids: CASSLGGTDTQYF.

This sequence joins TRBV7-6 and TRBJ2-1; 8 nucleotides line up with TRBD2. CDR1 SGHVS and CDR2 FNYEAQ come from the germline V gene. Trimming took 7 bases from V and 9 from J; bases not matched to a gene: 17. The CDR3 runs to 16 residues. CDR3 residues: CASTPGTGGRRVEQFF. The CDR3 DNA is TGTGCCAGCACTCCCGGGACGGGGGGGCGGAGAGTTGAGCAGTTCTTC.

The rearrangement uses TRBV6-1 and TRBJ2-5; 9 nucleotides match TRBD1. CDR3 length: 14 residues. After removal of 8 bases from V and 4 bases from J, the junction contained 8 bases not matched to a gene. Germline CDR1 and CDR2: MNHNS and SASEGT. CDR3 in amino acids: CASLITGGLETQYF. CDR3 nucleotide sequence: TGTGCCAGCCTTATAACAGGGGGCTTAGAGACCCAGTACTTC.

This clone came up a few times. The genes are TRBV30 and TRBJ2-1; D unresolved. Per germline, CDR1 GTSNPN and CDR2 SVGIG (reference sequence). There are 13 residues in the CDR3. V lost 4 bases and J 4 bases, leaving 11 bases between the germline ends. CDR3 amino acids: CAWTIKGYNEQFF. The CDR3 DNA reads TGTGCCTGGACCATTAAGGGATACAATGAGCAGTTCTTC.

This chain connects TRBV2 to TRBJ2-2, with D unclear. The length of the CDR3 is 11 residues. Germline V gene data show CDR1 as SNHLY and CDR2 as FYNNEI. V was trimmed by 6 bases and J by 3 bases, leaving 2 bases between them. CDR3 sequence reads: CASRYTGELFF. As DNA, the CDR3 is TGTGCCAGCAGATACACCGGGGAGCTGTTTTTT.

The rearrangement joins TRBV9 to TRBJ1-4; 10 nucleotides agree with TRBD1. The germline V gene encodes CDR1 SGDLS and CDR2 YYNGEE. Trimming at V came to 2 bases and at J to 7 bases, leaving 8 bases not matched to a gene. This CDR3 spans 16 amino acids. CDR3 sequence reads: CASSVGTGARSEKLFF. DNA of the CDR3: TGTGCCAGCAGCGTGGGGACAGGGGCGCGGAGTGAAAAACTGTTTTTT.

V usage is TRBV6-1 and J usage is TRBJ1-4; no reliable D call. The CDR3 has 14 amino acids. V lost 5 bases and J lost 4, with 11 bases in between. Germline values: CDR1 MNHNS, CDR2 SASEGT. The CDR3 loop is CASSPTLHNEKLFF. Written as DNA, the CDR3 is TGTGCCAGCAGTCCGACGTTGCATAATGAAAAACTGTTTTTT.

The chain combines TRBV5-6 with TRBJ1-1; TRBD1 might be the D (5 bases). The CDR3 contains 13 residues. CDR1 is SGHDT, CDR2 YYEEEE, per germline. V lost 5 bases and J lost 1, with 9 bases in between. The CDR3 bases are TGTGCCAGCAGTTATACAGGGAACACTGAAGCTTTCTTT. Translation: CASSYTGNTEAFF.

J is TRBJ2-5 and V is TRBV29-1; 10 nucleotides line up with TRBD2. CDR3 length: 18 residues. After removal of 2 bases from V and 2 bases from J, the junction contained 14 bases not matched to a gene. The V gene's germline CDR1 is SQVTM and CDR2 ANQGSEA. The CDR3 protein is CSVERLLGSGGLQETQYF. The CDR3 coding sequence is TGCAGCGTTGAAAGGCTGTTGGGTAGCGGGGGGCTTCAAGAGACCCAGTACTTC.

This chain connects TRBV18 to TRBJ1-1; D is uncertain. Germline V gives CDR1 KGHSH, CDR2 LQKENI. The CDR3 has 13 residues. The germline V and J ends were trimmed by 5 bases and 0 bases, with 7 bases remaining between them. The CDR3 here is CASSSRVNTEAFF. DNA of the CDR3: TGTGCCAGCTCATCTAGGGTGAACACTGAAGCTTTCTTT.

The chain uses TRBV9 and TRBJ1-3; tentatively, D is TRBD1 (5 bases). CDR1 is SGDLS, CDR2 YYNGEE, per germline. The CDR3 has 14 residues. Trimming took off 0 bases at V and 2 bases at J, with 6 bases between the two ends. The CDR3 reads CASSVAGPGNTIYF. The CDR3 DNA reads as TGTGCCAGCAGCGTAGCAGGGCCTGGAAACACCATATATTTT.

The gene calls are TRBV6-5 and TRBJ1-5; 9 bases map to TRBD1. V shed 9 bases, J shed 0 bases, and the junction held 3 bases outside the gene matches. The CDR3 has 14 residues. Germline V gene sequence: CDR1 MNHEY, CDR2 SVGAGI. CDR3 region: CASGQGYSNQPQHF. The CDR3 DNA follows: TGTGCCAGTGGACAGGGGTATAGCAATCAGCCCCAGCATTTT.

The chain combines TRBV9 with TRBJ2-7, with 7 nucleotides matching TRBD2. V shed 4 bases and J 4 bases; nucleotides not matched to a gene: 11. Germline loops: CDR1 SGDLS, CDR2 YYNGEE. This CDR3 has 15 amino acids. This CDR3 is CASSPQLASDYEQYF. Here the CDR3 DNA reads TGTGCCAGCAGCCCACAACTAGCGAGTGATTACGAGCAGTACTTC.

The V and J genes are TRBV7-2 and TRBJ1-3; tentatively, D is TRBD1 (5 bases). CDR1 is SGHTA and CDR2 is FQGNSA in the germline V gene. V lost 2 bases and J lost 2, with 10 bases in between. The CDR3 totals 15 residues. CDR3 sequence: CASSLSGGPGNTIYF. The CDR3 coding sequence is TGTGCCAGCAGCTTAAGTGGGGGTCCTGGAAACACCATATATTTT.

This clone came up once. V gene TRBV7-3 combines with J gene TRBJ1-1; 8 bases map to TRBD1. The CDR3 is 15 amino acids. V gave up 5 bases and J gave up 4 bases; unmatched junction bases: 9. Germline assignment: CDR1 SGHTA and CDR2 FQGTGA. The CDR3 nucleotides read TGTGCCAGCAGCATAGGGGACAGGTCCCTCACTGAAGCTTTCTTT. It encodes CASSIGDRSLTEAFF.

This clone was picked up one time. The chain combines TRBV10-2 with TRBJ2-7; D gene uncertain. The germline V gene has CDR1 WSHSY and CDR2 SAAADI. The CDR3 spans 13 residues. V gave up 4 bases and J gave up 4 bases, with 11 bases separating them. CDR3 nucleotide sequence: TGCGCCAGCAGTGGCGGCAAGAAATACGAGCAGTACTTC. Translation gives CASSGGKKYEQYF.

The genes are TRBV15 and TRBJ2-1; perhaps TRBD1 as D (5 bases). This CDR3 contains 13 residues. The germline V and J ends were trimmed by 6 bases and 6 bases, with 12 bases remaining between them. Germline V gene sequence: CDR1 LNHNV, CDR2 YYDKDF (reference sequence). The CDR3 sequence is CATRQGRGNEQFF. The CDR3 DNA sequence: TGTGCCACCAGGCAGGGAAGGGGCAATGAGCAGTTCTTC.

This clone is labeled medium-sized. V and J are TRBV6-5 and TRBJ2-2, with D unclear. The germline V gene has CDR1 MNHEY and CDR2 SVGAGI. V lost 5 bases, J lost 4 bases, and 14 bases lay in between. This CDR3 contains 15 residues. In DNA, the CDR3 is TGTGCCAGCAGTATCGACCCGACGGGCACCGGGGAGCTGTTTTTT. This codes for CASSIDPTGTGELFF.

This rearrangement joins TRBV13 to TRBJ1-5, with unresolved D. The CDR3 length is 15 residues. Germline CDR1 is PRHDT and CDR2 is FYEKMQ (reference sequence). Trimming removed 5 bases from V and 2 bases from J, with 13 bases in between. The CDR3 DNA follows: TGTGCCAGCAGCCTATTAAGGGATGGCAATCAGCCCCAGCATTTT. The encoded protein is CASSLLRDGNQPQHF.

The J gene is TRBJ2-7, the V gene TRBV9; D is tentatively TRBD1 or TRBD2 (6 bases each). The CDR3 runs 11 residues. V was shortened by 3 bases and J by 8 bases, with 9 bases between the two germline ends. The germline V gene encodes CDR1 SGDLS and CDR2 YYNGEE. The CDR3 loop reads CASSAGGQQYF. CDR3 nucleotide sequence: TGTGCCAGCAGCGCTGGGGGGCAGCAGTACTTC. Based on the CDR3 plus reference TRBV9 and TRBJ2-7, the full variable domain is DSGVTQTPKHLITATGQRVTLRCSPRSGDLSVYWYQQSLDQGLQFLIQYYNGEERAKGNILERFSAQQFPDLHSELNLSSLELGDSALYFCASSAGGQQYFGPGTRLTVT.

J is TRBJ1-5 and V is TRBV5-4; TRBD1 aligns across 9 bases. V dropped 4 bases and J dropped 6; count of bases not matched to a gene: 5. Germline V gene lookup returns CDR1 SGHNT and CDR2 YYREEE (reference sequence). The CDR3 spans 14 residues. CDR3 nucleotide sequence: TGTGCCAGCAGCCTACAGGGGGCGGGTCAGCCCCAGCATTTT. Its translation: CASSLQGAGQPQHF.

The gene calls are TRBV9 and TRBJ2-1, with D perhaps TRBD2 (7 bases). The V gene lost 0 bases and the J gene lost 12 bases, with 22 bases spanning the gap. CDR1 is SGDLS and CDR2 is YYNGEE in the germline V gene. The CDR3 has 16 residues. CDR3 protein: CASSVGSLGGGIGQFF. In nucleotides, the CDR3 is TGTGCCAGCAGCGTAGGAAGCCTAGGGGGGGGAATCGGGCAGTTCTTC.

The gene calls are TRBV4-1 and TRBJ1-6; the D is unclear. The germline gives CDR1 MGHRA, CDR2 YSYEKL. V dropped 4 bases and J dropped 3 bases, with 4 bases sitting between them. The CDR3 runs to 13 residues. The CDR3, as DNA: TGCGCCAGCAGCCCCAACTATAATTCACCCCTCCACTTT. Residues: CASSPNYNSPLHF.